These T cell receptor beta chains were read from a single sample in a study of blood T cell repertoires in COVID-19. Using immunoSEQ multiplex PCR, the repertoire was profiled, and TCRdb retains in-frame clones only, with some absent. Among fewer than 25,000 clones, over 80% were seen once, and the ten largest hold 25%. The specimen sequenced was peripheral blood. The origin of the receptors is a human donor with active COVID-19. The donor label of this sample is uncertain. The CDR3 runs from the conserved cysteine through the conserved F or W. D genes are given only for firm matches. The size entry is marked missing in some rows and otherwise reads once, few, many or a size class.

V gene	J gene	clone size	D gene	CDR3 DNA	CDR3 protein
TRBV5-4	TRBJ2-3	.	TRBD2	TGTGCCAGCAGCCAAAGACTAGCGGGGGGGCCCACAGATACGCAGTATTTT	CASSQRLAGGPTDTQYF
TRBV2	TRBJ2-1	.	.	TGTGCCAGCAGTACCACACCAGGGAAGGAGCGGGTAGGCAATGAGCAGTTCTTC	CASSTTPGKERVGNEQFF
TRBV5-1	TRBJ1-2	.	.	TGCGCCAGCAGCTTGGCCACAAGGCAGCAGGGAAATGGCTACACCTTC	CASSLATRQQGNGYTF
TRBV7-9	TRBJ2-7	.	TRBD1	TGTGCCAGCAGCCAACCCCGTCCGGGACAGGGGATCTCCTACGAGCAGTACTTC	CASSQPRPGQGISYEQYF
TRBV4-2	TRBJ2-1	.	.	TGTGCCAGCAGCCAAGATGCGGGGCTCTATACGAGGAATGAGCAGTTCTTC	CASSQDAGLYTRNEQFF
TRBV7-2	TRBJ1-2	.	.	TGTGCCAGCAGCCACAAGCACCTCGAGGACTTACACACCTTC	CASSHKHLEDLHTF
TRBV5-1	TRBJ2-5	.	TRBD2	TGCGCCAGCAGCTTGTCCGGCGGGGGGAGGGGAGAGACCCAGTACTTC	CASSLSGGGRGETQYF
TRBV7-6	TRBJ1-2	.	.	TGTGCCAGCAGCTTAGCGCTTTCCGAGCGGGTGGGGAGGGACGATGGCTACACCTTC	CASSLALSERVGRDDGYTF
TRBV6-1	TRBJ2-5	few	.	TGTGCCAGCAGTGAACCGGAGTACCAAGAGACCCAGTACTTC	CASSEPEYQETQYF
TRBV28	TRBJ2-7	few	TRBD2	TGTGCCAGCAGTACAACGGGACTAGATAAATACGAGCAGTACTTC	CASSTTGLDKYEQYF
TRBV4-2	TRBJ2-3	.	TRBD2	TGTGCCAGCAGCCAAGGGGCTAGCGGGGGTGTTAGACAGTATTTT	CASSQGASGGVRQYF
TRBV4-3	TRBJ1-2	.	.	TGCGCCAGCAGCCAAGATACGGGAAACACAGGCTACACCTTC	CASSQDTGNTGYTF
TRBV18	TRBJ2-1	.	.	TGTGCCAGCTCCTTAGGAGGGTATGGAGACAATGAGCAGTTCTTC	CASSLGGYGDNEQFF
TRBV7-3	TRBJ1-1	.	TRBD1	TGTGCCAGCAGCCCCGGGACAGGGGGTGAAGCTTTCTTT	CASSPGTGGEAFF
TRBV6-2/TRBV6-3	TRBJ2-4	.	.	TGTGCCAGCAGCAAAGGGGGGGGCTTTAACATTCAGTACTTC	CASSKGGGFNIQYF
TRBV6-2/TRBV6-3	TRBJ2-3	.	TRBD1	TGTGCCAGCAGTTCCATACAGGGGTCTAGCACAGATACGCAGTATTTT	CASSSIQGSSTDTQYF
TRBV15	TRBJ2-3	few	TRBD2	TGTGCCACCAGCAGAGAATCGGGACTAGGAACAGATACGCAGTATTTT	CATSRESGLGTDTQYF
TRBV30	TRBJ1-1	.	TRBD1	TGTGCCTGGAGTGTACCCCTACAGGGGCGTACTGAAGCTTTCTTT	CAWSVPLQGRTEAFF
TRBV7-8	TRBJ1-1	.	.	TGTGCCAGCAGCCGTTGGGGGCAGGGGAACACTGAAGCTTTCTTT	CASSRWGQGNTEAFF
TRBV19	TRBJ2-2	once	TRBD2	TGTGCCAGTAGTATCTGGACTAGTAACACCGGGGAGCTGTTTTTT	CASSIWTSNTGELFF
TRBV5-1	TRBJ1-2	.	TRBD1	TGCGCCAGCAGCTTGCGATTGGACAGGGGGCCAGCTAACTATGGCTACACCTTC	CASSLRLDRGPANYGYTF
TRBV27	TRBJ2-5	.	TRBD1	TGTGCCAGCAGTTTAGGGACAGGGCGAGAGACCCAGTACTTC	CASSLGTGRETQYF
TRBV13	TRBJ2-1	.	.	TGTGCCAGCAGCTTATCTAGCGCGGATGGGGCCTACAATGAGCAGTTCTTC	CASSLSSADGAYNEQFF
TRBV5-4	TRBJ1-3	.	.	TGTGCCAGCACCGTGATGCAGGGCGCCTCTGGAAACACCATATATTTT	CASTVMQGASGNTIYF
TRBV10-1	TRBJ1-4	.	TRBD1	TGCGCCAGCAGCGGGACAGCGGGTGAAAAACTGTTTTTT	CASSGTAGEKLFF
TRBV7-3	TRBJ1-2	.	.	TGTGCCAGCTCTTCCACTGGGAGCTATGGCTACACCTTC	CASSSTGSYGYTF
TRBV6-1	TRBJ1-1	.	.	TGTGCCAGCTCCAGGGATGTTACTGAAGCTTTCTTT	CASSRDVTEAFF
TRBV5-4	TRBJ2-5	.	TRBD2	TGTGCCAGCAGCACAGGACTAGCGGGGCAAGGTGTCCAGTACTTC	CASSTGLAGQGVQYF
TRBV29-1	TRBJ2-7	.	TRBD1	TGCAGCGCTGGGACCGGGACAGGGGGCGAGCAGTACTTC	CSAGTGTGGEQYF
TRBV30	TRBJ1-5	few	TRBD1	TGTGCCTGGGCGAGCGGGACAGGGCTCAATCAGCCCCAGCATTTT	CAWASGTGLNQPQHF
TRBV3-1/TRBV3-2	TRBJ1-2	.	.	TGTGCCAGCAGCAGGGGACACCAAGCTAACTATGGCTACACCTTC	CASSRGHQANYGYTF
TRBV5-6	TRBJ2-5	.	TRBD2	TGTGCCAGCAGGCCAGCGGGGGGGCCCCAAGAGACCCAGTACTTC	CASRPAGGPQETQYF
TRBV11-3	TRBJ2-7	.	.	TGTGCCAGCAGCTTAGTAGTCTACGAGCAGTACTTC	CASSLVVYEQYF
TRBV29-1	TRBJ2-3	.	TRBD1	TGCAGCGTGCACACCGGGACAGTAAGCACAGATACGCAGTATTTT	CSVHTGTVSTDTQYF
TRBV28	TRBJ1-2	.	TRBD1	TGTGCCAGCACCACGGGACAGATCATCCTGGGCTATGGCTACACCTTC	CASTTGQIILGYGYTF
TRBV4-2	TRBJ2-3	.	.	TGTGCCAGCAGCCAAGGGCAGATTAGCACAGATACGCAGTATTTT	CASSQGQISTDTQYF
TRBV24-1	TRBJ2-4	.	TRBD1	TGTGCCACCTTGAGCACGACAGCGAGGGGGCTAAACATTCAGTACTTC	CATLSTTARGLNIQYF
TRBV7-2	TRBJ2-1	.	TRBD2	TGTGCCAGCAGCTTGGTCGGAGGCGGGAGATTCTACAATGAGCAGTTCTTC	CASSLVGGGRFYNEQFF
TRBV29-1	TRBJ2-7	.	TRBD2	TGCAGCGTCCGAGGAGCGGGGGCCCACGAGCAGTACTTC	CSVRGAGAHEQYF
TRBV7-6	TRBJ2-5	.	TRBD2	TGTGCCAGCAGCTTAGGCGGCGGGAGCTTAACAGGGACCCAGTACTTC	CASSLGGGSLTGTQYF
TRBV4-3	TRBJ1-2	.	.	TGCGCCAGCAGCCAAGCTTCGGCGGGCTATGGCTACACCTTC	CASSQASAGYGYTF
TRBV6-5	TRBJ2-2	.	TRBD1	TGTGCCAGCAAGAGGGACAGGGTATCCGGGGAGCTGTTTTTT	CASKRDRVSGELFF
TRBV18	TRBJ2-2	.	.	TGTGCCAGCTCATCGTCGGTCGGAGCCGGGGAGCTGTTTTTT	CASSSSVGAGELFF
TRBV10-2	TRBJ2-7	.	TRBD1	TGCGCCAGCACGAGACAGGGTGTAGACGAGCAGTACTTC	CASTRQGVDEQYF
TRBV18	TRBJ1-5	.	.	TGTGCCAGCTCGGACAGAATCGTTAGCAATCAGCCCCAGCATTTT	CASSDRIVSNQPQHF
TRBV18	TRBJ2-7	few	.	TGTGCCAGCTCAACTAGGACGGCCGCCTACGAGCAGTACTTC	CASSTRTAAYEQYF
TRBV5-6	TRBJ2-2	once	TRBD1	TGTGCCAGCAGCTTGGTGACAGGGGGGGCGGCCGGGGAGCTGTTTTTT	CASSLVTGGAAGELFF
TRBV3-1/TRBV3-2	TRBJ1-2	.	.	TGTGCCAGCAGCCAAGATCGAATCAGGGGCCCTTATGGCTACACCTTC	CASSQDRIRGPYGYTF
TRBV6-1	TRBJ1-1	once	TRBD1	TGTGCCAGCAGTGAGGGGACAGGGGGCCTCACTGAAGCTTTCTTT	CASSEGTGGLTEAFF
TRBV18	TRBJ1-4	.	TRBD1	TGTGCCAGCTCACCACTCCAGGGGGCCGCAACTAATGAAAAACTGTTTTTT	CASSPLQGAATNEKLFF
TRBV9	TRBJ1-6	.	TRBD1	TGTGCCAGCAGCCCCGGGACAGGGGGCGAAAATTCACCCCTCCACTTT	CASSPGTGGENSPLHF
TRBV5-5	TRBJ2-7	.	.	TGTGCCAGCAGCTTGGCGACAGGTTCCCCCTACGAGCAGTACTTC	CASSLATGSPYEQYF
TRBV28	TRBJ2-7	.	.	TGTGCCAGCAGTCGCGGGTACCGCTACGAGCAGTACTTC	CASSRGYRYEQYF